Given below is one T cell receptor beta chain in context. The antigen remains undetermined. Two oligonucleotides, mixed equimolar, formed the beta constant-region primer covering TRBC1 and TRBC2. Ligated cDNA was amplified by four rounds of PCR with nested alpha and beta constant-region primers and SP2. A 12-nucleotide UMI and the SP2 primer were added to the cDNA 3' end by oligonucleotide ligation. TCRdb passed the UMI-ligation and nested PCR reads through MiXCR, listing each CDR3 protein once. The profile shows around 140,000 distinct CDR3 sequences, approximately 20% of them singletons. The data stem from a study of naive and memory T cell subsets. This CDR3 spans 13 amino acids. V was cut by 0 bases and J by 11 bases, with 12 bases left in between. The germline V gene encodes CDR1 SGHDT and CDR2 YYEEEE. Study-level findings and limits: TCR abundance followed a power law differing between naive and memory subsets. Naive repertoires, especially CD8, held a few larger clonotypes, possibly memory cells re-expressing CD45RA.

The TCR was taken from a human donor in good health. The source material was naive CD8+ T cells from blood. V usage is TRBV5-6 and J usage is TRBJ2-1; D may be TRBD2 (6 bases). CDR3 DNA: TGTGCCAGCAGCTTGGATCCGGGGGTCCAGCAGTTCTTC. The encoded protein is CASSLDPGVQQFF.